This T cell receptor beta chain was recorded in a study of blood T cell repertoires in COVID-19. This CDR3 is built from 15 residues. Germline CDR1 SGHTA, CDR2 FQGNSA. Losses at the gene ends were 3 bases for V and 6 bases for J; bases not matched to a gene: 4. The table came from immunoSEQ multiplex PCR; TCRdb's copy has only in-frame clones and leaves some out. The data hold about 160,000 clones, with over 80% observed a single time. The sequence derives from a man older than 75 with acute or convalescent COVID-19. V gene TRBV7-2 combines with J gene TRBJ1-6; 8 bases line up with TRBD1. The source material was peripheral blood. The CDR3 region is CASSLDRETNSPLHF. The DNA of the CDR3 is TGTGCCAGCAGCTTGGACAGGGAGACTAATTCACCCCTCCACTTT.